This TCR beta chain originates from a study of T-cell memory formation after mild COVID-19 (dated by TCRdb to the early 2020s). Notes on the research overall: TCR sequence clusters from the two donors were found to be largely donor specific. In a couple of donors, T-cell clones that expanded and contracted after mild COVID-19 were followed by sequencing TCRalpha and TCRbeta repertoires longitudinally. Two young, previously healthy adult volunteers made up the cohort, one male and one female.

On the study overall, not on this receptor specifically: The study included only a couple of mild cases, and larger cohorts that include severe cases with pre-infection samples were judged to be necessary. Whether the second-wave clones peaking on day 37 were SARS-CoV-2 specific was not confirmed. Contracting CD4+ clones were located mainly in the CM and EM memory subsets, whereas CD8+ clones were found to be enriched in EMRA. From day 15 to 85, contracting clones showed balanced CD4/CD8 phenotypes, whereas a second wave of clones that expanded from day 15 to 37 leaned towards CD4+. Some responding clones were detected in pre-infection memory, which suggested that pre-existing cross-reactive memory T cells had joined the SARS-CoV-2 response.

The sample was run on an Illumina NovaSeq 6000. cDNA libraries for TCRalpha and TCRbeta were prepared by 5'RACE using constant-segment primers, with sample barcodes and unique molecular identifiers added. Trizol reagent was used to extract RNA from every sample. Library amplification was performed in two PCR steps, and a second sample barcode and Illumina TruSeq adapters were introduced in the second step. Sequencing of libraries was performed on an Illumina NovaSeq with 2 x 150 bp paired-end reads. In the paper's pipeline: With migec v1.2.7, reads were demultiplexed and then collapsed into UMI-guided consensus sequences. Using mixcr v2.1.11, UMI consensuses were aligned to TRA and TRB V and J templates and then assembled into clonotypes. A clonotype was counted as expanded or contracted only when both edgeR and NoisET called the clonotype significant, with the noise models trained on biological replicates. For edgeR calls, the thresholds were a false discovery rate-adjusted p below 0.01 and a log2 fold-change of 1. As an exploratory analysis of dynamics, PCA with hierarchical clustering was applied to max-normalized trajectories of the 1000 most abundant clonotypes. Separately sequenced CD4+ and CD8+ repertoires were used to assign the CD4 or CD8 phenotype of responding clones. The public sequencing data were trimmed at Q25 with fastp and processed into clonotypes with MiXCR by TCRdb, which kept only in-frame beta chains. Entries that share a CDR3 protein sequence are merged under the most common genes and DNA. These V and J calls derive from TCRdb rather than the authors' analysis. The sample table lists 200,000 to 250,000 distinct CDR3 sequences, approximately 10% of them with a count of one. The ten largest clones capture approximately 20% of the sample.

Ficoll-Paque density gradient centrifugation was used to isolate PBMCs. This clonotype was counted only a few times. Its target antigen remains unknown. Base qualities are not at hand, and no much larger clone is one base apart. Via the germline V gene (reference sequence), CDR1 is MNHEY and CDR2 SMNVEV. There are 14 amino acids in the CDR3, from cysteine to phenylalanine inclusive. CDR3 DNA only is kept here, 42 bases in frame from base 1. V is pared back by 1 base and J by 2 bases, with 9 bases lying between the germline termini. The sequencing input was PBMCs or a T cell subset sorted from them (not recorded which). The chain uses TRBV27 and TRBJ2-7, and possibly TRBD2, on 5 matching bases. This TCR derives from a man aged 18 to 30 who had mild COVID-19 (a few samples of this study predate the infection). The sample titles of this study are shuffled in the database, so cell type and time point are left out; the donor was told from shared clones. The bases read TGTGCCAGCAGTTTATTCTCGGGAACCTACGAGCAGTACTTC. This encodes CASSLFSGTYEQYF.